This paragraph covers one T cell receptor (beta chain) sequence. What it recognizes is unknown. Germline V gene sequence: CDR1 SEHNR, CDR2 FQNEAQ (reference sequence). J gave up 8 bases and V 4 bases, and 4 bases lay outside the gene matches. This CDR3 region has 13 residues. This entry comes from a study of T cell responses to AZD1222 COVID-19 vaccine. Study observations and caveats: Most donors were white British and more were female, and clonal diversity was possibly underestimated. Scientists sampled the repertoires only once the peak T cell response had passed.

The method was immunoSEQ multiplex PCR; TCRdb's version includes in-frame clones alone and lacks a portion of them. The repertoire has under 150,000 clones, 75% to 95% of them found once; the top ten carry roughly 2.9%. The sequence was collected from an adult in good health. Sequenced here: peripheral blood, sampled on day 0 of MenACWY control vaccination. The rearrangement uses TRBV7-9 and TRBJ1-4; 7 bases map to TRBD1. The CDR3 nucleotides are TGTGCCAGCAGCTCAGGACAGGACGAAAAACTGTTTTTT. Residues: CASSSGQDEKLFF.